This T cell receptor (beta chain) comes out of a study of shared clonotypes between healthy human individuals. Study-level points and caveats: Non-shared clonotypes had lower generation probabilities than those shared by all four donors.

With respect to this clone: Antigen specificity is unknown.

V was trimmed by 6 bases and J by 7 bases, leaving 16 bases between them. The germline V gene has CDR1 GTSNPN and CDR2 SVGIG (reference sequence). The CDR3 totals 13 residues. This was a deep-level run. Some clones are missing from TCRdb's copy, which holds only in-frame ones; the method was immunoSEQ multiplex PCR. The sample lists hundreds of thousands of clones, 74% occurring once. The V call is TRBV30, the J call TRBJ1-5, with D maybe TRBD1 (5 bases). This receptor was taken from a woman in her twenties or thirties in good health. Sequenced input: memory CD4+ T cells sorted from blood. Subset given: CD45RA-negative fraction. The CDR3 DNA reads TGTGCCTGCGATGGAGGGGTCAGCCAGCCCCAGCATTTT. It encodes CACDGGVSQPQHF.